This T cell receptor (beta chain) was identified during a study of a mutant IDH1 vaccine in newly diagnosed glioma. About the research overall: The study started vaccination 4-6 weeks after radiotherapy alone, or with temozolomide cycles. Treated patients comprised about 60% males and around 38% females, mean age about 38 years. Study-wide points: No link was apparently found between pseudoprogression and changes in top peripheral T cell clonotypes.

The data were produced by immunoSEQ multiplex PCR, yet TCRdb's version contains in-frame clones alone and is incomplete. The sample comprises about 110,000 clones, 85% to 90% of which are singletons, and 0.6% to 0.75% rests with the top ten. The CDR3 sequence is 13 residues long. Trimming cost V 4 bases and J 4 bases, with 8 bases left between them. In germline, CDR1 is MNHEY, CDR2 SVGAGI. The time point denotes: week 11, during vaccination. What each vaccine dose contained was 300 ug of mutant IDH1 20-mer peptide, accompanied by topical imiquimod. With regard to this clone: Its specificity is unknown.

The sample consisted of PBMCs, taken from a glioma patient whose treatment included an IDH1 peptide vaccine. This clonotype originated in a woman in her forties or fifties with glioma. V usage is TRBV6-5 and J usage is TRBJ1-5; no clear D gene. DNA for the CDR3: TGTGCCAGCAGTTTCGGTTTTAATCAGCCCCAGCATTTT. Protein: CASSFGFNQPQHF.